This T cell receptor beta chain was identified during a study of cytomegalovirus exposure and HLA in healthy donors. Study-wide findings and caveats: Under in vitro conditions, a few CMV-associated chains were confirmed as specific for CMV antigens.

This clone has just one count. Its antigen is not identified. The PCR employed 60 Vbeta primers together with 13 Jbeta primers. Method: immunoSEQ multiplex PCR; TCRdb's copy keeps in-frame clones and lacks some. Of roughly 180,000 clones in the sample, 70% to 90% are singletons; the top ten hold 4.5% to 5.5%. Source material: PBMCs. This TCR derives from a girl aged 5-17 years in good health and CMV-seropositive.

The CDR3 bases are TGTGCCAGCAGGGACAGGGGGTTTGCGAACACTGAAGCTTTCTTT. It translates to CASRDRGFANTEAFF. The V and J genes are TRBV6-5 and TRBJ1-1; 10 bases fit TRBD1. The CDR3 is 15 residues long. After removal of 6 bases from V and 1 base from J, the junction contained 5 bases not matched to a gene. CDR1 is MNHEY, CDR2 SVGAGI, per germline.